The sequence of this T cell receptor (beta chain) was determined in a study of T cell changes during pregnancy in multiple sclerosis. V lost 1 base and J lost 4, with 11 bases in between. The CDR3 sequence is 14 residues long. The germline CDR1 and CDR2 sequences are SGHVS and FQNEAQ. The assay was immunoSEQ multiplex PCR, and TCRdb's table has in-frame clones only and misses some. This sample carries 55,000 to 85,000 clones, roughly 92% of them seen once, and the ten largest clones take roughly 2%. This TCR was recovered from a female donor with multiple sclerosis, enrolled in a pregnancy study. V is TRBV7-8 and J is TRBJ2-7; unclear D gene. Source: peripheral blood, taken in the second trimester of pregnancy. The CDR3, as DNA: TGTGCCAGCAGCTTAGTTCGGGTGAATTACGAGCAGTACTTC. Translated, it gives CASSLVRVNYEQYF.